Sequencing of this T cell receptor beta chain was carried out in a study of shared clonotypes between healthy human individuals. General study results and limits: Non-shared clonotypes were found to have lower generation probabilities than the clonotypes that were shared by all four of the sorted-subset donors.

Sequencing used immunoSEQ multiplex PCR; TCRdb keeps in-frame clones, though not all of them. Among under 2.5 million clones listed, 85% to 95% were seen once. Of note for this clone: Its antigen is undetermined.

The germline CDR1 and CDR2 sequences are SGHDN and FVKESK. J lost 7 bases, V lost 3 bases, and 7 bases had no gene match. This CDR3 is 15 amino acids long. The material sequenced was naive CD4+ T cells from PBMCs. Subset reported: CD45RA+ positively selected. The rearrangement uses TRBV14 and TRBJ1-2, with 11 bases lining up with TRBD1. The sequence was obtained from a man younger than 35 in good health. Some clones in this sample may be carry-over from other donors' samples. CDR3 in amino acids: CASSHLGQGAGGYTF. The CDR3, as DNA: TGTGCCAGCAGCCACCTAGGACAGGGGGCCGGTGGCTACACCTTC.